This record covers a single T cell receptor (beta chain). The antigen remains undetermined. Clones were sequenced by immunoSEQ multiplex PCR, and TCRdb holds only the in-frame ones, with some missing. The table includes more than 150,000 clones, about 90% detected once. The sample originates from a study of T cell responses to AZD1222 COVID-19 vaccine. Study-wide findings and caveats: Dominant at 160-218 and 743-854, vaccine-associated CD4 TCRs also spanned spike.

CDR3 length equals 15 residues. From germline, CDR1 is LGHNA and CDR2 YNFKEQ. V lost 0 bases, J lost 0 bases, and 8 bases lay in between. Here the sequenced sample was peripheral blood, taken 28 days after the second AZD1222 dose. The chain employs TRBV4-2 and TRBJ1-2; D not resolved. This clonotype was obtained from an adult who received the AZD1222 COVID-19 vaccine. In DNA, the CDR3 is TGTGCCAGCAGCCAAGAGTCGGGTACTAACTATGGCTACACCTTC. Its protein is CASSQESGTNYGYTF.